These 21 T cell receptor beta chains share one sample of origin, sequenced in a study of T cells in women clearing cervical HPV infection. Profiled with immunoSEQ multiplex PCR; TCRdb holds only in-frame clones, not every one. Its listing shows tens of thousands of clones. The material sequenced was blood buffy coat. These TCRs come from a woman aged 18 to 75 with a cervical HPV16 infection that either progressed to CIN3+ or cleared (not recorded which).

As for this clone: The CDR3 is cut off 3 residues early in the read; its end comes from the germline J gene. The chain couples TRBV7-2 to TRBJ1-1, with D possibly TRBD1 on 5 matching bases. The CDR3 is 14 residues long. From germline, CDR1 is SGHTA and CDR2 FQGNSA. The sequenced CDR3 bases are TGTGCCAGCAGGCTAGCGGGGGATAGGGATACG. Translating gives CASRLAGDRDT. In full, the CDR3 is CASRLAGDRDTAFF.

CDR3 bases read: TGTGCCATCAGGGCCGCAGGGGCAGGCTACGAG. It specifies CAIRAAGAGYE. The CDR3, in full, reads CAIRAAGAGYEQYF. The rearrangement uses TRBV10-3 and TRBJ2-7, with D tentatively TRBD1 (6 bases). The read finishes 3 residues shy of the CDR3 end, and the germline J gene is used to complete it. The CDR3 runs to 14 residues. CDR1 is ENHRY and CDR2 is SYGVKD in the germline V gene. The V end lost 6 bases, the J end lost 3 bases, and 15 bases lay between the germline ends.

With respect to this clone: The read ends 3 residues shy of where the CDR3 ends; the end is completed using the germline J gene. This rearrangement joins TRBV18 to TRBJ2-2; 8 bases align to TRBD1. This CDR3 has 17 amino acids. Germline V gene lookup returns CDR1 KGHSH and CDR2 LQKENI. V gave up 3 bases and J gave up 7 bases; unmatched junction bases: 13. CDR3 DNA, as far as it was read: TGTGCCAGCTCACCCAGAGGACAGGGCCCATTTCGCGGGGAG. It codes for CASSPRGQGPFRGE. The full CDR3 protein reads CASSPRGQGPFRGELFF.

On this clone: The CDR3 extends 3 residues past the end of the read, so its final part is completed from the germline J gene. J is TRBJ2-1 and V is TRBV11-3; TRBD2 matches at 7 bases. V trimming: 9 bases; J trimming: 4 bases; junction bases outside the gene matches: 6. CDR1 is SGHNT, CDR2 YENEEA, per germline. The CDR3 is 13 amino acids. The CDR3 loop reads CASSSGGYNEQFF. Incomplete CDR3 DNA: TGTGCCAGTTCCTCCGGGGGGTACAATGAG.

Details on this clone: The CDR3 goes on 3 residues after the read ends, and that part is filled in from the germline J gene. J is TRBJ2-7 and V is TRBV6-2 or TRBV6-3; TRBD1 agrees at 8 bases. CDR3 length equals 13 residues. Germline-derived CDR1 and CDR2 are MNHEY and SVGEGT. V dropped 5 bases and J dropped 3; count of bases not matched to a gene: 3. The sequenced part of the CDR3 DNA is TGTGCCAGCAGTAGGACAGGGAACTACGAG. Translation: CASSRTGNYE. The full CDR3 protein reads CASSRTGNYEQYF.

Concerning this clone: The CDR3 end is not reached by the read, which stops 3 residues before it; the germline J gene fills it in. The rearrangement uses TRBV20-1 and TRBJ2-7; a weak D match, TRBD2 (7 bases). The V end was cut by 3 bases, the J end by 0 bases, with 12 bases between. The CDR3 sequence is 14 residues long. Germline lookup yields CDR1 DFQATT and CDR2 SNEGSKA (reference sequence). The CDR3 reads CSASGGPVSYEQYF. The covered CDR3 bases are TGCAGTGCTAGCGGGGGGCCCGTCTCCTACGAG.

In the case of this clone: The sequence runs out 3 residues before the end of the CDR3; the remainder is reconstructed from the germline J gene. The rearrangement links TRBV5-4 to TRBJ2-2, with unresolved D. CDR3 length: 15 residues. Germline V lookup: CDR1 SGHNT, CDR2 YYREEE (reference sequence). V lost 0 bases to trimming and J lost 6 bases, with 12 bases between them. CDR3 DNA, as far as it was read: TGTGCCAGCAGCTTGGTGAACCGCGGCTCCGGGGAG. Translated, it gives CASSLVNRGSGE. The whole CDR3 reads CASSLVNRGSGELFF. The full variable domain, completed using reference TRBV5-4 and TRBJ2-2, is ETGVTQSPTHLIKTRGQQVTLRCSSQSGHNTVSWYQQALGQGPQFIFQYYREEENGRGNFPPRFSGLQFPNYSSELNVNALELDDSALYLCASSLVNRGSGELFFGEGSRLTVL.

Regarding this clone: The read is 3 residues too short to cover the CDR3 end, so that end is filled in from the germline J gene. The chain uses TRBV19 and TRBJ2-1; possible D gene TRBD1, 6 bases. The germline gives CDR1 LNHDA, CDR2 SQIVND (reference sequence). The CDR3 sequence is 15 residues long. V gave up 3 bases and J gave up 0 bases, with 9 bases separating them. CDR3 loop: CASSIDRSSYNEQFF. The part of the CDR3 DNA that was read is TGTGCCAGTAGTATCGACAGGAGCTCCTACAATGAG. Using reference TRBV19 and TRBJ2-1 for the parts outside the CDR3, the full variable domain is DGGITQSPKYLFRKEGQNVTLSCEQNLNHDAMYWYRQDPGQGLRLIYYSQIVNDFQKGDIAEGYSVSREKKESFPLTVTSAQKNPTAFYLCASSIDRSSYNEQFFGPGTRLTVL.

Worth noting for this clone: From the germline J gene comes the end of the CDR3, since the read stops 3 residues before it. V and J are TRBV7-8 and TRBJ1-2, with 9 bases fitting TRBD1. Germline V gene sequence: CDR1 SGHVS, CDR2 FQNEAQ. The length of the CDR3 is 15 residues. CDR3 in amino acids: CASHVPGQGMEGYTF. CDR3 bases read: TGTGCCAGCCACGTCCCGGGACAGGGAATGGAGGGC.

A word on this clone: The CDR3 goes on 3 residues after the read ends, and that part is filled in from the germline J gene. The rearrangement uses TRBV5-1 and TRBJ1-6; possibly TRBD1 for D (5 bases). The CDR3 extends over 15 amino acids. V was trimmed by 5 bases and J by 7 bases, leaving 16 bases between them. Germline V lookup: CDR1 SGHRS, CDR2 YFSETQ. The CDR3 loop is CASSTVAGFNSPLHF. CDR3 bases read: TGCGCCAGCAGTACCGTCGCAGGGTTCAATTCACCC.

CDR3 residues: CASSSQGRSDEKLFF. The CDR3 DNA, read in part, is TGTGCCAGCAGCTCACAGGGGCGCTCGGATGAAAAA. The rearrangement uses TRBV7-6 and TRBJ1-4; TRBD1 agrees at 7 bases. The CDR3 extends 3 residues past the end of the read, so its final part is completed from the germline J gene. This CDR3 region has 15 residues. Losses at the gene ends were 4 bases for V and 6 bases for J; bases not matched to a gene: 8. Germline V gene sequence: CDR1 SGHVS, CDR2 FNYEAQ.

CDR3 in amino acids: CSAGTGGNYGYTF. The sequenced part of the CDR3 DNA is TGCAGTGCGGGGACAGGAGGAAACTATGGC. V gene TRBV20-1 combines with J gene TRBJ1-2, with 8 bases lining up with TRBD1. Coverage ceases 3 residues before the CDR3 finishes, and the germline J gene fills in the end. Trimming cost V 6 bases and J 2 bases; bases outside gene matches: 5. CDR3 length: 13 residues. Germline CDR1 is DFQATT and CDR2 is SNEGSKA (reference sequence).

Regarding this clone: The read ends 3 residues shy of where the CDR3 ends; the end is completed using the germline J gene. The gene calls are TRBV10-1 and TRBJ2-1; 7 bases align to TRBD2. This CDR3 contains 13 residues. Unmatched junction bases numbered 8, after V lost 7 bases and J lost 8 bases. Germline CDR1 and CDR2: WNHNN and SYGVQD (reference sequence). Incomplete CDR3 DNA: TGCGCCAGCAATAAGCGGGGTAGGGATGAG. This translates into CASNKRGRDE. The full CDR3 sequence reads CASNKRGRDEQFF.

As to this clone: From the germline J gene comes the end of the CDR3, since the read stops 3 residues before it. The chain uses TRBV14 and TRBJ2-7; TRBD2 aligns across 11 bases. Unmatched junction bases numbered 9, after V lost 2 bases and J lost 0 bases. CDR1 and CDR2 (germline): SGHDN, FVKESK. The CDR3 is 18 amino acids. The CDR3 reads CASSQPGLAVYLSYEQYF. The part of the CDR3 DNA that was read is TGTGCCAGCAGCCAACCGGGACTAGCGGTTTACCTCTCCTACGAG.

Comment on this clone: The read falls 3 residues short of the CDR3 end, and the missing part is taken from the germline J gene. The chain links TRBV5-1 to TRBJ2-1, with 9 bases fitting TRBD1. V shed 5 bases, J shed 9 bases, and the junction held 9 bases outside the gene matches. The CDR3 consists of 14 residues. In germline, CDR1 is SGHRS, CDR2 YFSETQ. The covered CDR3 bases are TGCGCCAGCAGACAGGGGGCATTAAAAGGTGAG. Its translation: CASRQGALKGE. The complete CDR3 sequence is CASRQGALKGEQFF.

With regard to this clone: Read coverage stops 3 residues before the CDR3 terminus; the germline J gene supplies the remainder. The chain joins TRBV11-3 to TRBJ2-7; tentative D call: TRBD2 (6 bases). The V and J ends lost 4 bases and 4 bases respectively, with 14 bases between them. In germline, CDR1 is SGHNT, CDR2 YENEEA. The CDR3 totals 14 residues. This chain's CDR3 is CASSSRDFSYEQYF. CDR3 DNA (partial): TGTGCCAGCAGCTCCCGGGACTTCTCATACGAG.

Concerning this clone itself: The CDR3 end is not reached by the read, which stops 3 residues before it; the germline J gene fills it in. V usage is TRBV19 and J usage is TRBJ1-2, with D maybe TRBD1 (6 bases). The V gene lost 6 bases and the J gene lost 3 bases, with 20 bases spanning the gap. CDR1 is LNHDA, CDR2 SQIVND, per germline (reference sequence). The CDR3 runs to 16 residues. The sequenced CDR3 bases are TGTGCCAGTAGACCGCGGGGGCAGGGTCTGGACTATGGC. It is translated as CASRPRGQGLDYG. The entire CDR3 is CASRPRGQGLDYGYTF.

Notes on this clone: The CDR3 extends 3 residues past the end of the read, so its final part is completed from the germline J gene. The chain is built from TRBV5-5 and TRBJ1-2; D not certain. The CDR3 has 15 amino acids. CDR1 is SGHKS and CDR2 is YYEKEE in the germline V gene (reference sequence). V lost 0 bases to trimming and J lost 2 bases, with 11 bases between them. The CDR3 loop reads CASSLEGYKNYGYTF. The DNA read from the CDR3 is TGTGCCAGCAGCTTGGAGGGTTACAAAAACTATGGC. The full variable domain, completed using reference TRBV5-5 and TRBJ1-2, is DAGVTQSPTHLIKTRGQQVTLRCSPISGHKSVSWYQQVLGQGPQFIFQYYEKEERGRGNFPDRFSARQFPNYSSELNVNALLLGDSALYLCASSLEGYKNYGYTFGSGTRLTVV.

With respect to this clone: The read finishes 3 residues shy of the CDR3 end, and the germline J gene is used to complete it. The chain combines TRBV5-3 with TRBJ1-4; perhaps TRBD1 as D (6 bases). TRBV5-3 has ORF status, its function being uncertain. The CDR3 extends over 13 amino acids. V was cut by 4 bases and J by 5 bases, with 9 bases left in between. CDR3 loop: CARSRQVNEKLFF. The DNA read from the CDR3 is TGTGCCAGAAGCAGACAGGTAAATGAAAAA.

A note on this clone: Read coverage stops 3 residues before the CDR3 terminus; the germline J gene supplies the remainder. This chain uses TRBV19 with TRBJ1-5; D may be TRBD1 (5 bases). CDR1 and CDR2 (germline): LNHDA, SQIVND (reference sequence). V lost 5 bases to trimming and J lost 6 bases, with 17 bases between them. CDR3 length: 15 amino acids. CDR3 bases read: TGTGCCAGTAGTCCCATCCTTGGTAGGGGTCAGCCC. Protein: CASSPILGRGQP. The entire CDR3 is CASSPILGRGQPQHF.

As concerns this clone: The read halts 3 residues ahead of the CDR3 end, with the missing end drawn from the germline J gene. The V call is TRBV6-4, the J call TRBJ2-3, with 8 bases that match TRBD2. The ends lost 6 bases at V and 4 bases at J; junction bases unmatched: 6. Germline loops: CDR1 MRHNA, CDR2 SNTAGT. The CDR3 is 14 residues long. The CDR3 DNA, read in part, is TGTGCCAGCAGAGCTAGCGGGTCATCAGATACG. This translates into CASRASGSSDT. The complete CDR3 sequence is CASRASGSSDTQYF.